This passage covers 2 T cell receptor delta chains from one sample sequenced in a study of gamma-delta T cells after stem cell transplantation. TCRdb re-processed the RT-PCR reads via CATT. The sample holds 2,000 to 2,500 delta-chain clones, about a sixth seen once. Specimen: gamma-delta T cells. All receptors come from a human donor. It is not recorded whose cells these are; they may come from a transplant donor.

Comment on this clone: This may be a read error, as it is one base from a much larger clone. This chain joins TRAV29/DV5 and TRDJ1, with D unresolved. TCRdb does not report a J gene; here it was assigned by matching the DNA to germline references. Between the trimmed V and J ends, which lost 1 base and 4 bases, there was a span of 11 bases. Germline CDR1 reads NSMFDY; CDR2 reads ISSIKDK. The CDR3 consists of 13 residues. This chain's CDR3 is CAASFSRGDKLIF. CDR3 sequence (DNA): TGTGCAGCAAGCTTCTCGAGGGGCGATAAACTCATCTTT.

Here the CDR3 DNA reads TGTGCTCTTGTTCCTACAGCCCTGGGGGATACTTACACCGATAAACTCATCTTT. It translates to CALVPTALGDTYTDKLIF. The rearrangement uses TRDV1 and TRDJ1; 11 bases agree with TRDD3. The trim removed 7 bases at V and 0 bases at J, leaving 13 bases unmatched. Germline V lookup: CDR1 TSWWSYY, CDR2 QGS. The CDR3 is 18 amino acids.